This TCR beta chain stems from a study of identical twins. This CDR3 contains 15 residues. V was pared by 6 bases and J by 7 bases, with 19 bases between. The germline V gene encodes CDR1 SNHLY and CDR2 FYNNEI. This clonotype was seen more than once but under ten times. The antigen is unknown. Study-level points and caveats: Models came in too low on out-of-frame TCR alpha sharing in monozygotic twins.

A universal primer site arose from template switching, and cDNA bore unique molecular identifiers. TCRdb reanalysed the 5' RACE reads using MiXCR and keeps one entry per CDR3 protein. The profile shows 470,000 or so distinct CDR3 sequences, more than 20% of them singletons. This sample also belongs to another study, concerning T cells expressing NK-cell markers. That source notes: A few donors likewise had their CD3+CD56-NKG2C+ fraction led by these clonotypes.

The sequence came from a woman between 18 and 29 years old in good health. Sequenced material: CD4+ T cells sorted from blood. This sequence joins TRBV2 and TRBJ1-5; D remains unclear. The CDR3 DNA reads TGTGCCAGCAGCCCCGTTTTTCGAGTAGGGCAGCCCCAGCATTTT. Translated, it gives CASSPVFRVGQPQHF.